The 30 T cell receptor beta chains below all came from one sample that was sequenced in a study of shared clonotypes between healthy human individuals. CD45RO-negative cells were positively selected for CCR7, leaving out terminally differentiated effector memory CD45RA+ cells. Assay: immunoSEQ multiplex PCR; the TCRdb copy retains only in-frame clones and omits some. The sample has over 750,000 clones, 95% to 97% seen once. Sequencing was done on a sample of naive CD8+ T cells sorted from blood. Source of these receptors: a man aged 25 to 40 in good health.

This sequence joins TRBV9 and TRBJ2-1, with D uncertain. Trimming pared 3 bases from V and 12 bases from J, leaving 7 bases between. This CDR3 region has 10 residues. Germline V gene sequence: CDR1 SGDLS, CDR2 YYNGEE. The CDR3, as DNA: TGTGCCAGCAGCGGAATTCGGCAGTTCTTC. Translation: CASSGIRQFF.

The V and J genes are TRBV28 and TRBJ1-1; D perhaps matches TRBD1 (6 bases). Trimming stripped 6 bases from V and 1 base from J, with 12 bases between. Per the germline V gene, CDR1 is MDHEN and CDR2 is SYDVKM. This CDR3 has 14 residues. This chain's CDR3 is CASRPGTSNTEAFF. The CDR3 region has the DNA TGTGCCAGCAGGCCCGGGACATCGAACACTGAAGCTTTCTTT.

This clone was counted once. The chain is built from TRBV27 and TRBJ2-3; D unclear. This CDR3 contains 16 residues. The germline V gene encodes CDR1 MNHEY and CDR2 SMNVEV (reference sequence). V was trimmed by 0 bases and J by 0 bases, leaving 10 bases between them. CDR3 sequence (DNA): TGTGCCAGCAGTTTATCGATCTCCTCTAGCACAGATACGCAGTATTTT. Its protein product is CASSLSISSSTDTQYF.

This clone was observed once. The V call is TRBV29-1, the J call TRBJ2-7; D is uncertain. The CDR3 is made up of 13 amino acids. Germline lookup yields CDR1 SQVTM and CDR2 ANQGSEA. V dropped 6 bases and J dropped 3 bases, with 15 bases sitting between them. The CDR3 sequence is CSVAVQGSYEQYF. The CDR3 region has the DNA TGCAGCGTCGCTGTCCAAGGCAGCTACGAGCAGTACTTC.

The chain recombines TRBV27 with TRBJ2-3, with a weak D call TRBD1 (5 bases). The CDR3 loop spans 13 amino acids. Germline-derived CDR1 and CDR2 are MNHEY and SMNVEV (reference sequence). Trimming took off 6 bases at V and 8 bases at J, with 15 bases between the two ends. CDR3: CASRTDLLGTQYF. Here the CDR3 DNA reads TGTGCCAGCAGGACAGACCTTCTTGGTACGCAGTATTTT.

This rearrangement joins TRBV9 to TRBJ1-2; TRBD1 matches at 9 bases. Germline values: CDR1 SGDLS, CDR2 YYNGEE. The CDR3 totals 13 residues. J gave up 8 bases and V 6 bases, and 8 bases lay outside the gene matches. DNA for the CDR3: TGTGCCAGCACACAGGGGGCGCGAGGCGGCTACACCTTC. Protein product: CASTQGARGGYTF.

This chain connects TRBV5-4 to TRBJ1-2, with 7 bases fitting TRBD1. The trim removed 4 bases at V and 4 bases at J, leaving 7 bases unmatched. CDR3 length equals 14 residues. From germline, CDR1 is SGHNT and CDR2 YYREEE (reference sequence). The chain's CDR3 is CASSITGTAYGYTF. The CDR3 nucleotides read TGTGCCAGCAGCATAACCGGGACAGCCTATGGCTACACCTTC.

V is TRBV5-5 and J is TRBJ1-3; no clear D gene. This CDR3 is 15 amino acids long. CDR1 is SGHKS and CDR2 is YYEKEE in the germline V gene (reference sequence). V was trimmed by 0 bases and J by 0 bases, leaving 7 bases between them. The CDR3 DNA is TGTGCCAGCAGCTTGGTAATGGACTCTGGAAACACCATATATTTT. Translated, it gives CASSLVMDSGNTIYF. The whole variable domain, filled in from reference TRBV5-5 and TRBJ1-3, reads DAGVTQSPTHLIKTRGQQVTLRCSPISGHKSVSWYQQVLGQGPQFIFQYYEKEERGRGNFPDRFSARQFPNYSSELNVNALLLGDSALYLCASSLVMDSGNTIYFGEGSWLTVV.

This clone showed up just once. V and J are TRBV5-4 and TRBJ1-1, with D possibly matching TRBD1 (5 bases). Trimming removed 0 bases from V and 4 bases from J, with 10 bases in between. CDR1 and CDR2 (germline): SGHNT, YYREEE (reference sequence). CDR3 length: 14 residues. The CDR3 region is CASSLEGVVTEAFF. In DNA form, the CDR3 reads TGTGCCAGCAGCTTGGAAGGGGTCGTCACTGAAGCTTTCTTT.

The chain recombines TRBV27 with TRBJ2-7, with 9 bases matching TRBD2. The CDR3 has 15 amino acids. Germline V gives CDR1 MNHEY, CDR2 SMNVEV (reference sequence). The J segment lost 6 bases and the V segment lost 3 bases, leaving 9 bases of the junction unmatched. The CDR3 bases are TGTGCCAGCAGTTTGTTAGCGGGAGAGTCGAGCGAGCAGTACTTC. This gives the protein CASSLLAGESSEQYF.

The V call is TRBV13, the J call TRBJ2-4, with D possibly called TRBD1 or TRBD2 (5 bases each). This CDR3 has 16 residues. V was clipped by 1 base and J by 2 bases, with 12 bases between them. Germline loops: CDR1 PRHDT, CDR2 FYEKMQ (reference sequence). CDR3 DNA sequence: TGTGCCAGCAGCTTAGTAGCTTGGGGGACCAAAAACATTCAGTACTTC. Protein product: CASSLVAWGTKNIQYF.

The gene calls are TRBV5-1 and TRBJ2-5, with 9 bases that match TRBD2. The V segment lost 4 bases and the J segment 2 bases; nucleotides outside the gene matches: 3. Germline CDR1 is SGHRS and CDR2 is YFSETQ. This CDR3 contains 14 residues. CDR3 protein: CASSPSGIQETQYF. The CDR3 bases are TGCGCCAGCAGCCCTAGCGGGATACAAGAGACCCAGTACTTC.

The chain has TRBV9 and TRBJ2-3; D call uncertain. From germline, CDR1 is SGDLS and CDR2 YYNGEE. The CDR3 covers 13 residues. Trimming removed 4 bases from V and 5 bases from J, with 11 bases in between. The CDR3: CASSSIQVDTQYF. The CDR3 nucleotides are TGTGCCAGCAGCTCCATCCAGGTAGATACGCAGTATTTT.

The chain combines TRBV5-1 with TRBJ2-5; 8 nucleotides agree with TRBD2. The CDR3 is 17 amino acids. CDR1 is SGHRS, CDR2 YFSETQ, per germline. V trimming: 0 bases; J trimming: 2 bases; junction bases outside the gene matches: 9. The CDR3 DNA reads TGCGCCAGCAGCTTGGCCCCGGGAGGGGGGAAACAAGAGACCCAGTACTTC. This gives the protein CASSLAPGGGKQETQYF.

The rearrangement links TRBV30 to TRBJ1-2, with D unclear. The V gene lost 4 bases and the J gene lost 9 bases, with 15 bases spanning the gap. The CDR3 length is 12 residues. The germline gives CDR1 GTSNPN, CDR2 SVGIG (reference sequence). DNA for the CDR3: TGTGCCTGGATAACGCAGTCCCCATGCTACACCTTC. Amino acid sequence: CAWITQSPCYTF. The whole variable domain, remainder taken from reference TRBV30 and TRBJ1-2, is SQTIHQWPATLVQPVGSPLSLECTVEGTSNPNLYWYRQAAGRGLQLLFYSVGIGQISSEVPQNLSASRPQDRQFILSSKKLLLSDSGFYLCAWITQSPCYTFGSGTRLTVV.

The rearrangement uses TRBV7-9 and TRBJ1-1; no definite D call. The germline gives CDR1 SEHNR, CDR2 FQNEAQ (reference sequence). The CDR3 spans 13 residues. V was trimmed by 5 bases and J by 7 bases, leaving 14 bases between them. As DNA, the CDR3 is TGTGCCAGCAGCCCTTCAGTATTTGGTGAAGCTTTCTTT. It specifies CASSPSVFGEAFF. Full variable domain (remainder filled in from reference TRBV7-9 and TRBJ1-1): DTGVSQNPRHKITKRGQNVTFRCDPISEHNRLYWYRQTLGQGPEFLTYFQNEAQLEKSRLLSDRFSAERPKGSFSTLEIQRTEQGDSAMYLCASSPSVFGEAFFGQGTRLTVV.

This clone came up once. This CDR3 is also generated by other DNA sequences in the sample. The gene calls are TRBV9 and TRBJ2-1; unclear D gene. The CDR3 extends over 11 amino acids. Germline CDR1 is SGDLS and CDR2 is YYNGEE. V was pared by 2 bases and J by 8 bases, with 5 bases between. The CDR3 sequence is CASSVGDEQFF. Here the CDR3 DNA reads TGTGCCAGCAGCGTCGGCGATGAGCAGTTCTTC.

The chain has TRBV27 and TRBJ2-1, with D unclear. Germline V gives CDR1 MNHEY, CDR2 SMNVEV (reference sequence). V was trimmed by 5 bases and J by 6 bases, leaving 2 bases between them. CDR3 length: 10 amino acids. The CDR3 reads CASSTNEQFF. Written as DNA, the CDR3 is TGTGCCAGCAGTACCAATGAGCAGTTCTTC.

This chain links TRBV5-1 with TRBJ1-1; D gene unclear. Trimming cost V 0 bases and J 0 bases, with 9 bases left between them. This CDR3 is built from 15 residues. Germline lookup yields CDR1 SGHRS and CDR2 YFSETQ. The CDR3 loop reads CASSLGTKMNTEAFF. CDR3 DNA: TGCGCCAGCAGCTTGGGGACGAAAATGAACACTGAAGCTTTCTTT.

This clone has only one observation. The CDR3 nucleotides read TGTGCCAGCAGCGTCCCCGGGACAGGGGCCCACGAGCAGTACTTC. It translates to CASSVPGTGAHEQYF. The rearrangement uses TRBV7-9 and TRBJ2-7; 10 bases align to TRBD1. The CDR3 loop spans 15 amino acids. CDR1 is SEHNR and CDR2 is FQNEAQ in the germline V gene (reference sequence). J was trimmed by 5 bases and V by 5 bases; bases with no gene match: 9.

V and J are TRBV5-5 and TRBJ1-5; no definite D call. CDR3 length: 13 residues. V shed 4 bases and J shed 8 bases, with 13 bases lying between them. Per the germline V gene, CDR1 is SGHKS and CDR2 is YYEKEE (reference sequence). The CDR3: CASSVWGGEPQHF. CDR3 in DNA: TGTGCCAGCAGCGTATGGGGAGGTGAGCCCCAGCATTTT.

CDR3 amino acids: CASSLRGGLQNQPQHF. For the CDR3, the DNA is TGTGCCAGCAGCTTACGGGGGGGACTGCAGAATCAGCCCCAGCATTTT. J is TRBJ1-5 and V is TRBV7-8; a weak D match, TRBD1 (5 bases). V gave up 2 bases and J gave up 4 bases, with 15 bases separating them. The CDR3 runs 16 residues. Germline CDR1 reads SGHVS; CDR2 reads FQNEAQ.

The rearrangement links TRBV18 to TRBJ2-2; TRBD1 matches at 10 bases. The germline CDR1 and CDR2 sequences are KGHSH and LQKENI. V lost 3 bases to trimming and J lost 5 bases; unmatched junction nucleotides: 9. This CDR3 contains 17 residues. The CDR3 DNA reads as TGTGCCAGCTCACCCGGGGACAGGGGAATCGGGACCGGGGAGCTGTTTTTT. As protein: CASSPGDRGIGTGELFF. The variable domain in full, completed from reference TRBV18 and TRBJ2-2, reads NAGVMQNPRHLVRRRGQEARLRCSPMKGHSHVYWYRQLPEEGLKFMVYLQKENIIDESGMPKERFSAEFPKEGPSILRIQQVVRGDSAAYFCASSPGDRGIGTGELFFGEGSRLTVL.

The CDR3 region has the DNA TGCAGCGCATCCGGGACAGGGGATATGGAGACCCAGTACTTC. Its protein product is CSASGTGDMETQYF. The rearrangement uses TRBV29-1 and TRBJ2-5; 10 nucleotides agree with TRBD1. CDR1 and CDR2 from the germline V gene are SQVTM and ANQGSEA. CDR3 length: 14 residues. With 7 bases clipped from V and 5 bases from J, the junction kept 10 bases outside the gene matches.

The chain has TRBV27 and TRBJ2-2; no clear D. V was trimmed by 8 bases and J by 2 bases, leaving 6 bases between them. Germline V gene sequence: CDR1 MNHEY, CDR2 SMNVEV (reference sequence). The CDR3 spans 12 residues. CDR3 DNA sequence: TGTGCCAGCGGGTCTAACACCGGGGAGCTGTTTTTT. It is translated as CASGSNTGELFF.

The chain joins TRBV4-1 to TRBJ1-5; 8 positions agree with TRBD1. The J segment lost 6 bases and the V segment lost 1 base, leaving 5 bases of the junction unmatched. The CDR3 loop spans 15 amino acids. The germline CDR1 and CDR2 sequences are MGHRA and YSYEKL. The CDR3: CASSQASGTGQPQHF. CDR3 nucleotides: TGCGCCAGCAGCCAAGCTTCTGGGACAGGTCAGCCCCAGCATTTT.

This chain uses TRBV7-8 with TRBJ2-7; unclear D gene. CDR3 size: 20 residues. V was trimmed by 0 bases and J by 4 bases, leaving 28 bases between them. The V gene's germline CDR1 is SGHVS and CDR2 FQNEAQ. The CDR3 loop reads CASSLAKVLPRLLDFYEQYF. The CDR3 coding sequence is TGTGCCAGCAGCTTAGCTAAAGTCCTGCCGAGGCTTCTTGACTTTTACGAGCAGTACTTC.

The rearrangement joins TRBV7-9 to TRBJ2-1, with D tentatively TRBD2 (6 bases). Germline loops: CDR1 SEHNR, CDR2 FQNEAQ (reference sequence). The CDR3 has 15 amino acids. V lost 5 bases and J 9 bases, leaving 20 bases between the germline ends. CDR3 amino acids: CASSPRDSGTGEQFF. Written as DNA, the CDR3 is TGTGCCAGCAGCCCCCGGGATAGCGGCACGGGTGAGCAGTTCTTC.

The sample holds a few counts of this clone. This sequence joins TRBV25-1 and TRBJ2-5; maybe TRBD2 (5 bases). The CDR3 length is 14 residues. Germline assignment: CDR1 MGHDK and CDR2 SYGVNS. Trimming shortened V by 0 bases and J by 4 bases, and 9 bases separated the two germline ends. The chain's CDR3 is CASSEYEGRETQYF. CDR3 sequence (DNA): TGTGCCAGCAGTGAATATGAAGGGAGAGAGACCCAGTACTTC.

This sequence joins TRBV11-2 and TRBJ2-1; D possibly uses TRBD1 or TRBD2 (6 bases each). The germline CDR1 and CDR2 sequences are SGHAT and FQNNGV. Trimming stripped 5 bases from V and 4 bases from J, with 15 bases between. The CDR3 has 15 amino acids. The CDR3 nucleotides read TGTGCCAGCAGCCAAGGGGGGATTACATACAATGAGCAGTTCTTC. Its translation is CASSQGGITYNEQFF.